What follows is one T cell receptor (beta chain) and its context. Clones were read by immunoSEQ multiplex PCR, and TCRdb kept only the in-frame ones, dropping some. The sample includes some 190,000 clones, 70% to 90% of them seen just once. The sample is drawn from a study of blood T cell repertoires in COVID-19. Study details: In each case, the material was cDNA or gDNA derived from T cells, B-cell-depleted T cells, or PBMCs.

The CDR3 has 14 amino acids. In germline, CDR1 is SGHRS, CDR2 YFSETQ. V was clipped by 0 bases and J by 6 bases, with 7 bases between them. The sequence came from a man in his fifties or sixties with acute or convalescent COVID-19. This rearrangement joins TRBV5-1 to TRBJ1-6; D ambiguous. Material for sequencing was peripheral blood. CDR3 bases: TGCGCCAGCAGCTTGGAACAGCTTAATTCACCCCTCCACTTT. Protein sequence: CASSLEQLNSPLHF.